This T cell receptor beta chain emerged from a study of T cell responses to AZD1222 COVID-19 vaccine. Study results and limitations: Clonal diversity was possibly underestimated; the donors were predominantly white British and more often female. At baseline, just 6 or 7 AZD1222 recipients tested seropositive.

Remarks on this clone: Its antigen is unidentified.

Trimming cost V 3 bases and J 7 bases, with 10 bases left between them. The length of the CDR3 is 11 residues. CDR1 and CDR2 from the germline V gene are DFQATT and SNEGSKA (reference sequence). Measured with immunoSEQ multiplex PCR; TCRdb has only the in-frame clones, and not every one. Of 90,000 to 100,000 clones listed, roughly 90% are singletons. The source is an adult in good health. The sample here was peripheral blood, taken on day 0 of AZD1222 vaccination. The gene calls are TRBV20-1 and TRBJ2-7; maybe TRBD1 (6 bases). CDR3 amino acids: CSASPGEEQYF. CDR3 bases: TGCAGTGCTAGTCCAGGGGAAGAGCAGTACTTC.